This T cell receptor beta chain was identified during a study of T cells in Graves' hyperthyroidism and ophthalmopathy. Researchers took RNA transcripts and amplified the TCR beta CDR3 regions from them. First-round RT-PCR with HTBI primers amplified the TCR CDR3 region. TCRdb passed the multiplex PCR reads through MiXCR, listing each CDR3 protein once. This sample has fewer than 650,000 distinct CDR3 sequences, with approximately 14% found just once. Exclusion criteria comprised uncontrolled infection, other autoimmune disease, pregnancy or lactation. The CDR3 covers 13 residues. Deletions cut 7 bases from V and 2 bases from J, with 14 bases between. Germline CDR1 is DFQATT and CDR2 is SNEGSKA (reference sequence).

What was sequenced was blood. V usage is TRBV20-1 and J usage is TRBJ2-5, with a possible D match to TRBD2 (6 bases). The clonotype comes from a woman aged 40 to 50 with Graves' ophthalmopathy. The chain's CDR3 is CSVASAGQETQYF. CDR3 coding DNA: TGCAGTGTTGCTTCGGCGGGGCAAGAGACCCAGTACTTC.